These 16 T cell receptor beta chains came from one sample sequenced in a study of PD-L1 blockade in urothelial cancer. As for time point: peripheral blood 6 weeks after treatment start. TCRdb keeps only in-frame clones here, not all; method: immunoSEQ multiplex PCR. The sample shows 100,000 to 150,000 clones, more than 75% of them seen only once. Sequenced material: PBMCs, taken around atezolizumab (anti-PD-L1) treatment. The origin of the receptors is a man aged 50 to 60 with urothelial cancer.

CDR3 protein: CALGAGNTIYF. Written as DNA, the CDR3 is TGTGCCTTAGGAGCTGGAAACACCATATATTTT. V is TRBV30 and J is TRBJ1-3; D is unresolved. The CDR3 runs 11 residues. Trimming stripped 7 bases from V and 2 bases from J, with 6 bases between. Germline V gene sequence: CDR1 GTSNPN, CDR2 SVGIG (reference sequence).

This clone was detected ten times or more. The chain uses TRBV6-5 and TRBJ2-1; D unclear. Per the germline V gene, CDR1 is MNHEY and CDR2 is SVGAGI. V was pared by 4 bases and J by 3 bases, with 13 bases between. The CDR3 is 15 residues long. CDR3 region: CASSLWLEHYNEQFF. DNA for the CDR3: TGTGCCAGCAGTTTGTGGCTTGAACACTACAATGAGCAGTTCTTC.

CDR3 sequence (DNA): TGTGCCAGCAGCCAAGTTAATAGCGGGACAGGGGAGACCCAGTACTTC. Protein: CASSQVNSGTGETQYF. The chain combines TRBV4-2 with TRBJ2-5; TRBD1 is a possible D gene (9 bases). V dropped 1 base and J dropped 5 bases, with 17 bases sitting between them. Germline loops: CDR1 LGHNA, CDR2 YNFKEQ. The CDR3 has 16 residues.

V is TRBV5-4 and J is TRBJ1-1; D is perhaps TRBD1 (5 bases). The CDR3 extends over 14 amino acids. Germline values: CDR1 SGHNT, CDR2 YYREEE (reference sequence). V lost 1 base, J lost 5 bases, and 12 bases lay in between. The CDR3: CASSLQGANTEAFF. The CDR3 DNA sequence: TGTGCCAGCAGCTTGCAGGGTGCGAATACTGAAGCTTTCTTT.

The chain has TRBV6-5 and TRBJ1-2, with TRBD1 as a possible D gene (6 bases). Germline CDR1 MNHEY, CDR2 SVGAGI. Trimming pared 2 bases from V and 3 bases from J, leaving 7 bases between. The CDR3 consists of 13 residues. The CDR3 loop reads CASSYNRDYGYTF. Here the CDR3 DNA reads TGTGCCAGCAGTTACAACAGGGACTATGGCTACACCTTC.

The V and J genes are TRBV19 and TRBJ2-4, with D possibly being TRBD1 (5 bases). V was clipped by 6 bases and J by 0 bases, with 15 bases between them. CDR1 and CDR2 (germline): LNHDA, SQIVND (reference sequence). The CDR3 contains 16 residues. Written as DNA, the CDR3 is TGTGCCAGTAGCCTGATTAGGGGTTTAGCCAAAAACATTCAGTACTTC. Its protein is CASSLIRGLAKNIQYF.

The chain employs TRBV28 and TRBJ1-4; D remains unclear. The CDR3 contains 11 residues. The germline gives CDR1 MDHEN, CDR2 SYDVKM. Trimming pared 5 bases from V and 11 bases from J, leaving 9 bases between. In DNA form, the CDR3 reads TGTGCCAGCAGTCGACATTGGAAACTGTTTTTT. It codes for CASSRHWKLFF.

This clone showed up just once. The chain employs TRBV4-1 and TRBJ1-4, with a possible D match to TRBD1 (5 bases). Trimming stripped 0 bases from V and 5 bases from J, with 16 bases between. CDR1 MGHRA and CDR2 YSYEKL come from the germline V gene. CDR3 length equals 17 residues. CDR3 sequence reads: CASSQEGVGSGNEKLFF. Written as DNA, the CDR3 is TGCGCCAGCAGCCAAGAAGGGGTGGGGTCAGGGAATGAAAAACTGTTTTTT.

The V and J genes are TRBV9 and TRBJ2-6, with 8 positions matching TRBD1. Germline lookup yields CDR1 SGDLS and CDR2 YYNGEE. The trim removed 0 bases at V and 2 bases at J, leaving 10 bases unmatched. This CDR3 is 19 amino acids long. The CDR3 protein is CASSVAWGQVVAGANVLTF. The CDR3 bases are TGTGCCAGCAGCGTAGCTTGGGGACAGGTGGTGGCTGGGGCCAACGTCCTGACTTTC. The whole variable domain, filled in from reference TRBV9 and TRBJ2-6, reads DSGVTQTPKHLITATGQRVTLRCSPRSGDLSVYWYQQSLDQGLQFLIQYYNGEERAKGNILERFSAQQFPDLHSELNLSSLELGDSALYFCASSVAWGQVVAGANVLTFGAGSRLTVL.

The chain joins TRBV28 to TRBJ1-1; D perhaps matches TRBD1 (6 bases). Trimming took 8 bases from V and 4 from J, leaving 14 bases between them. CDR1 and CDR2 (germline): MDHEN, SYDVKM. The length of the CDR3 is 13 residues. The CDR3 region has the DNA TGTGCCAGCCGTCGGGGGGCCTTCACTGAAGCTTTCTTT. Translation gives CASRRGAFTEAFF.

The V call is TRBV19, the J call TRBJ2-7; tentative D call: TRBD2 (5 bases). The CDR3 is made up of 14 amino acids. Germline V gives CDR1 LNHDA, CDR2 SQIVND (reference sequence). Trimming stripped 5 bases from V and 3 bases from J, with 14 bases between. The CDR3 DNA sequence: TGTGCCAGTAGTTTGAGGGAGAGAAACTACGAGCAGTACTTC. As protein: CASSLRERNYEQYF.

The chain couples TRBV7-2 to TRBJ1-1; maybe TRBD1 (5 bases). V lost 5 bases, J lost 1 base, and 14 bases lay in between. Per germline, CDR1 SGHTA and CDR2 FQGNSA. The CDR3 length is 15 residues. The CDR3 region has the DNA TGTGCCAGCAGCCGGCCGGGACTCCGGAACACTGAAGCTTTCTTT. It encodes CASSRPGLRNTEAFF.

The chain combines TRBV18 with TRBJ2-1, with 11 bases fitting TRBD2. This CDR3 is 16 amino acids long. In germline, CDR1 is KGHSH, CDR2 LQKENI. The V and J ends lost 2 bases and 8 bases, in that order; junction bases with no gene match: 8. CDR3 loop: CASSPLVELAGDEQFF. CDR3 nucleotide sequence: TGTGCCAGCTCACCATTGGTAGAACTAGCGGGAGATGAGCAGTTCTTC.

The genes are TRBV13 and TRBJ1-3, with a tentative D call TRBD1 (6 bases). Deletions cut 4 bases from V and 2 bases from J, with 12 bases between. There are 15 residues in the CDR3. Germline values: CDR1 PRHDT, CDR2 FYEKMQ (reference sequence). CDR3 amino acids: CASSSDQGPGNTIYF. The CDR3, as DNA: TGTGCCAGCAGCTCGGACCAGGGGCCTGGAAACACCATATATTTT.

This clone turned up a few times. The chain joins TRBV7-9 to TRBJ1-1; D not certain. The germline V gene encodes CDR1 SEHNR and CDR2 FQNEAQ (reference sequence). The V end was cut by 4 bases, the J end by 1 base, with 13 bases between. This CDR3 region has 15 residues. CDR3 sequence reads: CASSSGGRGNTEAFF. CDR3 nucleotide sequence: TGTGCCAGCAGCTCCGGCGGACGGGGGAACACTGAAGCTTTCTTT. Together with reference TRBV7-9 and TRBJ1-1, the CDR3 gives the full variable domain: DTGVSQNPRHKITKRGQNVTFRCDPISEHNRLYWYRQTLGQGPEFLTYFQNEAQLEKSRLLSDRFSAERPKGSFSTLEIQRTEQGDSAMYLCASSSGGRGNTEAFFGQGTRLTVV.

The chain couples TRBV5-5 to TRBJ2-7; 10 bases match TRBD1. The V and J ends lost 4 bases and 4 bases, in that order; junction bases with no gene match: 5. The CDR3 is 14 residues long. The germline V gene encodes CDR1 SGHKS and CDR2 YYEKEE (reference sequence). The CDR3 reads CASSRPGQGYEQYF. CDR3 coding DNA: TGTGCCAGCAGCCGACCGGGACAGGGGTACGAGCAGTACTTC.